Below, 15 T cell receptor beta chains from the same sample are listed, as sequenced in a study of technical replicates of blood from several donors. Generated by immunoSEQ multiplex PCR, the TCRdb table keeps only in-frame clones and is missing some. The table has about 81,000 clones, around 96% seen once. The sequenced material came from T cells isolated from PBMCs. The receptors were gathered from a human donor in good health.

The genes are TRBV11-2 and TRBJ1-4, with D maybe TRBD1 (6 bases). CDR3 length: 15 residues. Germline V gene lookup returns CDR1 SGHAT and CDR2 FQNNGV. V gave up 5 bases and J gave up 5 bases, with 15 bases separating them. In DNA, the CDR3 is TGTGCCAGCAGCCTTATGGACAGCCCCAATGAAAAACTGTTTTTT. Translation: CASSLMDSPNEKLFF. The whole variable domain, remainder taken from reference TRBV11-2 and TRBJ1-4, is EAGVAQSPRYKIIEKRQSVAFWCNPISGHATLYWYQQILGQGPKLLIQFQNNGVVDDSQLPKDRFSAERLKGVDSTLKIQPAKLEDSAVYLCASSLMDSPNEKLFFGSGTQLSVL.

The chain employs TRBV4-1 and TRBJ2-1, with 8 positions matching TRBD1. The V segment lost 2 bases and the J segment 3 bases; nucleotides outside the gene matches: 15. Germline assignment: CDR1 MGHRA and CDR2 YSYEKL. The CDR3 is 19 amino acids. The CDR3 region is CASSQSRLQGALHYNEQFF. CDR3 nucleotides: TGCGCCAGCAGCCAATCCCGCCTCCAGGGGGCTCTCCACTACAATGAGCAGTTCTTC.

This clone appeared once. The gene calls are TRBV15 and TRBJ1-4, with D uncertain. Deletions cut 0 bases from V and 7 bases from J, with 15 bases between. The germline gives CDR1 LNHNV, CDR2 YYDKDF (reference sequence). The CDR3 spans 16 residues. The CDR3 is CATSRDLARWSEKLFF. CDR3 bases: TGTGCCACCAGCAGAGATCTGGCTCGATGGAGTGAAAAACTGTTTTTT.

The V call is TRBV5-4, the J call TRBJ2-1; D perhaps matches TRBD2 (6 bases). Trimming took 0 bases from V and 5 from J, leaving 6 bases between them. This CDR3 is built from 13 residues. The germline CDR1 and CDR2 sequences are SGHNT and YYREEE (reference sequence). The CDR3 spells CASSLGLDNEQFF. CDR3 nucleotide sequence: TGTGCCAGCAGCTTGGGACTAGACAATGAGCAGTTCTTC.

The CDR3 region is CASSLRGSRGYEQYF. The CDR3 DNA follows: TGTGCCAGCAGTTTAAGGGGGTCAAGAGGATACGAGCAGTACTTC. The V and J genes are TRBV28 and TRBJ2-7; possibly TRBD1 for D (6 bases). In germline, CDR1 is MDHEN, CDR2 SYDVKM. The length of the CDR3 is 15 residues. Trimming removed 2 bases at V and 4 bases at J, with 15 bases between.

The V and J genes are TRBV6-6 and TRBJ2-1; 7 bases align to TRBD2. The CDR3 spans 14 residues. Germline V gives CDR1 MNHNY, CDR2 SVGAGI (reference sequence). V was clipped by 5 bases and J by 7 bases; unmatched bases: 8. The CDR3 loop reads CASSGGGPTNEQFF. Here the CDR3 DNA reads TGTGCCAGCAGTGGGGGAGGGCCGACGAATGAGCAGTTCTTC.

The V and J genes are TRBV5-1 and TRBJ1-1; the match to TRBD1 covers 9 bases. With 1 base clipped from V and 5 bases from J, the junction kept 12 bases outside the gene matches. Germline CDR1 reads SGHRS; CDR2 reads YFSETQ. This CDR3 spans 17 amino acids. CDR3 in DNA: TGCGCCAGCAGCTTGCTTACGACAGGGGGGTTGGGAACTGAAGCTTTCTTT. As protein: CASSLLTTGGLGTEAFF. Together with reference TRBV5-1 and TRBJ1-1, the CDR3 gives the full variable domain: KAGVTQTPRYLIKTRGQQVTLSCSPISGHRSVSWYQQTPGQGLQFLFEYFSETQRNKGNFPGRFSGRQFSNSRSEMNVSTLELGDSALYLCASSLLTTGGLGTEAFFGQGTRLTVV.

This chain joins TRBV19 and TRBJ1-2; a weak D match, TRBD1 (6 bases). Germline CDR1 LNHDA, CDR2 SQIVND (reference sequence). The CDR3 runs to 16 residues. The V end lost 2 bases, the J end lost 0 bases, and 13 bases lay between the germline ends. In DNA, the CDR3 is TGTGCCAGTAGTATATTCGCCACAGGGTCTAACTATGGCTACACCTTC. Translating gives CASSIFATGSNYGYTF.

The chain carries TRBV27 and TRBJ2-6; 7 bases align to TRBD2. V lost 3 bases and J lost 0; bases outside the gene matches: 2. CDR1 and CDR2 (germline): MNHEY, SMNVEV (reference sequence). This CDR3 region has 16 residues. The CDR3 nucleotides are TGTGCCAGCAGTTTTGGGGGGGGCTCTGGGGCCAACGTCCTGACTTTC. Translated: CASSFGGGSGANVLTF.

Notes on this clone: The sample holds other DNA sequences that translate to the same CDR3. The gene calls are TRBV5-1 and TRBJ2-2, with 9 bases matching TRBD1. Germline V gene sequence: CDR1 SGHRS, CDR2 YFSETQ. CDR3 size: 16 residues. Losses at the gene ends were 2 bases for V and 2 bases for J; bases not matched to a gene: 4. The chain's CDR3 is CASSFGGQGNTGELFF. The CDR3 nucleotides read TGCGCCAGCAGCTTTGGGGGACAGGGTAACACCGGGGAGCTGTTTTTT. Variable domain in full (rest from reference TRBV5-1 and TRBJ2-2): KAGVTQTPRYLIKTRGQQVTLSCSPISGHRSVSWYQQTPGQGLQFLFEYFSETQRNKGNFPGRFSGRQFSNSRSEMNVSTLELGDSALYLCASSFGGQGNTGELFFGEGSRLTVL.

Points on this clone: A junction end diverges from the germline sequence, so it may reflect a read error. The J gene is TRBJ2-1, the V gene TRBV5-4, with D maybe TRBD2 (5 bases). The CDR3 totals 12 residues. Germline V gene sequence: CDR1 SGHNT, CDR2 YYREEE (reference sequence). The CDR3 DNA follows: TGTGCCAGCGAGGTTACCCCACTCGAGAGGGTCTTC. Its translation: CASEVTPLERVF. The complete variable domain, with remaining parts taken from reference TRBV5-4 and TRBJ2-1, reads ETGVTQSPTHLIKTRGQQVTLRCSSQSGHNTVSWYQQALGQGPQFIFQYYREEENGRGNFPPRFSGLQFPNYSSELNVNALELDDSALYLCASEVTPLERVFGPGTRLTVL.

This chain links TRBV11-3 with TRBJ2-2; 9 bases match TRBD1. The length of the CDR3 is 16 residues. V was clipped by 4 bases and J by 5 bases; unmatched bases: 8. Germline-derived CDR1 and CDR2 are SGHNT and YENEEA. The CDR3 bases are TGTGCCAGCAGCTCGTGGGGGACAGGGATGACCGGGGAGCTGTTTTTT. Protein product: CASSSWGTGMTGELFF.

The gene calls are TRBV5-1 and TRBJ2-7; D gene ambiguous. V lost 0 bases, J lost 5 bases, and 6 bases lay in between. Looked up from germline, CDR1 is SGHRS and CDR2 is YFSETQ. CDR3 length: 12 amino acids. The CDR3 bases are TGCGCCAGCAGCTTGGGGCTTGACGAGCAGTACTTC. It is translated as CASSLGLDEQYF. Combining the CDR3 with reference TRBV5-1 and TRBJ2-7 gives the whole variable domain KAGVTQTPRYLIKTRGQQVTLSCSPISGHRSVSWYQQTPGQGLQFLFEYFSETQRNKGNFPGRFSGRQFSNSRSEMNVSTLELGDSALYLCASSLGLDEQYFGPGTRLTVT.

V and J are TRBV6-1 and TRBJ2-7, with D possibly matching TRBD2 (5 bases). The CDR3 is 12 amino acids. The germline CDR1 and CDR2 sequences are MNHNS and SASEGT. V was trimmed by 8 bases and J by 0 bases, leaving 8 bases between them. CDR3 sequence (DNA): TGTGCCAGCCGGGGATCCTCCTACGAGCAGTACTTC. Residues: CASRGSSYEQYF.

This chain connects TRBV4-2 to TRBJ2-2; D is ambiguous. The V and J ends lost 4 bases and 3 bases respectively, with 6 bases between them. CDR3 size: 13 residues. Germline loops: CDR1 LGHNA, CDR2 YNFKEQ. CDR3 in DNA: TGTGCCAGCAGCCCCCCATACACCGGGGAGCTGTTTTTT. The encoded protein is CASSPPYTGELFF.